The rows below give T cell receptor beta chains drawn from one sample of a study of regulatory T cells in long-lasting Graves disease. TCRdb re-called the multiplex PCR reads through MiXCR, storing one row per CDR3 protein. The table shows 520,000 or so distinct CDR3 sequences, with 12% occurring only once. These data are also associated with another study on T cells in Graves' hyperthyroidism and ophthalmopathy.

The sequenced sample was peripheral blood mononuclear cells (PBMCs), obtained at new diagnosis, from a patient treated with antithyroid drugs. The source is a woman aged 25-40 years with Graves disease. The conserved cysteine and the conserved F or W are not part of the CDR3 here. Fields, in order: J gene, V gene, CDR3 protein.

>TRBJ1-4|TRBV6-1
ASSSVRGQGALLEKLF
>.|TRBV12-3/TRBV12-4
ASSLTRHETQY
>TRBJ2-7|TRBV4-2
ASSQEDTISYEQY
>TRBJ2-1|TRBV9
ASSPGGQVNEQF
>TRBJ2-1|TRBV29-1
SVTSGSGDEQF
>TRBJ2-1|TRBV14
ASSQWAGSGSSYNEQF
>.|TRBV7-2
ASSFLGLAGAETQY
>TRBJ1-5|TRBV28
ASSPRGISNQPQH
>TRBJ2-1|TRBV2
ATCLGAGHNEQF
>TRBJ2-2|TRBV11-2
ASSLGTLAANTGELF
>TRBJ1-1|TRBV6-2/TRBV6-3
ASSYFGKGGPNTEAF
>TRBJ1-2|TRBV2
ASSEERSSYGYT
>TRBJ2-7|TRBV10-3
AISAPPAAGGSYEQY
>TRBJ2-3|TRBV4-1
ASSHPRVGTDTQY
>TRBJ2-3|TRBV7-3
ASSLGGFADTQY
>TRBJ1-1|TRBV28
ASSLFGGQGMNTEAF
>TRBJ1-1|TRBV29-1
SVGSFGGEAF
>TRBJ2-7|TRBV10-3
ASNLAVNYEQY
>TRBJ1-5|TRBV28
ASQGSHQPQH
>TRBJ2-3|TRBV7-9
ASTPAGEVDTQY
>TRBJ2-1|TRBV24-1
ATSDGTSGMFHEQF
>TRBJ2-2|TRBV20-1
SATNRREPGELF
>TRBJ1-5|TRBV6-2/TRBV6-3
ASRSRQGNQPQH
>TRBJ2-2|TRBV5-1
ASSRLGGNTGELF
>TRBJ2-5|TRBV6-1
ASSAGREETQY
>TRBJ1-2|TRBV5-1
ASSFGDTPNYGYT
>TRBJ2-1|TRBV30
AWSVKGVHEQF
>TRBJ1-6|TRBV29-1
SVSDRVGPLH
>TRBJ2-4|TRBV12-3/TRBV12-4
AVQQSGKNIQY
>TRBJ1-1|TRBV18
ASSPYRLLNTEAF
>TRBJ2-5|TRBV14
ASSQPFWYQEIQY
>TRBJ1-2|TRBV19
ASSIFGGGYGYT
>TRBJ2-7|TRBV2
ASSEERNYEQY
>TRBJ2-7|TRBV2
ASRTGNSYEQY
>TRBJ1-5|TRBV20-1
SARVAAGAWTYQPQH
>TRBJ2-1|TRBV11-3
ASSLARELRGHEQF
>TRBJ2-2|TRBV7-9
ASSTPPPGLAATGELF
>TRBJ1-2|TRBV20-1
SASSFGHNGYT
>TRBJ2-2|TRBV19
ASSTEPPRSSGELF
>TRBJ2-5|TRBV2
ASNRDIQETQY
>TRBJ2-1|TRBV11-2
ASSPPNNEQF
>TRBJ1-6|TRBV28
ASSRRARTGSIGSALH
>TRBJ1-4|TRBV7-9
ASSGLGGLGEKLF
>TRBJ2-1|TRBV27
ASSFRSREDRNEQF
>TRBJ2-1|TRBV6-2/TRBV6-3
ASRRLAGKPYEQF